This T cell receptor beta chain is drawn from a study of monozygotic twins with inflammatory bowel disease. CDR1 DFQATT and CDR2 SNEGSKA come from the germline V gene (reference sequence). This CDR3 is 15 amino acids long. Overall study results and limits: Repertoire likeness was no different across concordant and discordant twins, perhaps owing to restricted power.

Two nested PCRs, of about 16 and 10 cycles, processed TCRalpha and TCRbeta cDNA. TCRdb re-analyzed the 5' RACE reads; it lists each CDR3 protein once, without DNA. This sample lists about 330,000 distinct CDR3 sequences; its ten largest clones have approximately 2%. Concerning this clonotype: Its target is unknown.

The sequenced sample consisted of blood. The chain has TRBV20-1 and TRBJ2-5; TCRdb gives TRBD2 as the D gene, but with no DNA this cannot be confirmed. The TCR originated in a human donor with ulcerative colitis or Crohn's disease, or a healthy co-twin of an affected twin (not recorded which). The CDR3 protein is CSARSGALTRETQYF.